This TCR beta chain stems from a study of T cell repertoires in cytomegalovirus infection (dated by TCRdb to the late 2010s). The study in broad terms: Alongside well-studied HLA-B-restricted epitopes, the peptide stimulations were aimed at recently identified HLA-C-restricted CMV epitopes, whose presentation resists viral immunomodulation. The HLA type of each donor mattered for the analysis, because public TCR beta signatures pointed to carriage of CMV infection along with the matching HLA type.

The treatment or condition label corresponds to: in vitro stimulation with specific CMV peptide epitopes to enrich CMV-specific T cells. In this sample, this clonotype turned up a few times. Which antigen it targets is not known. No per-base quality is available; no much larger clone lies one base away. Sequencing was carried out with an Illumina HiSeq 1500. Using fastp at Q25 and MiXCR, TCRdb reprocessed the public reads and kept productive beta chains. One record per CDR3 amino acid sequence lists the most common genes and DNA. The table for this sample lists 700,000 to 850,000 distinct CDR3 sequences; 30% to 35% of them were counted only once. Around 12% of the sample is held by the ten biggest clonotypes. Study-level results and caveats: The ex vivo response was dominated by HLA-C-restricted CMV-specific TCR beta clonotypes, and the single most frequent clonotype in two of eight donors was supplied by these HLA-C-restricted clonotypes. Cumulative frequency of public TCR beta family members discriminated carriers of CMV infection plus the relevant HLA type in this cohort and an independent approximately 350-donor cohort.

The sequencing here drew on cultured CD8+ T cells from PBMCs, taken from culture after CMV antigen stimulation. This TCR came from a human donor in good health (CMV status not recorded). Some clones in this sample may be carry-over from other donors' samples.

The DNA sequence is TGTGCCAGCAGACTCCATCTAGCGGCTTCCTACAATGAGCAGTTCTTC. Its product reads: CASRLHLAASYNEQFF. The chain uses TRBV6-1 and TRBJ2-1, and 7 junctional nucleotides match TRBD2. From its cysteine to its phenylalanine, the CDR3 spans 16 amino acids. Only the CDR3 DNA is retained, 48 bases long and in frame from the first base. CDR1 and CDR2 (MNHNS, SASEGT) derive from the germline V gene. Germline trimming amounts to 6 bases on V and 1 base on J, with 9 as the count of junction bases outside the gene matches.